Shown below are 15 T cell receptor beta chains from a single sample sequenced in a study of T cell clones after liver transplantation. TCRdb keeps only in-frame clones here, not all; method: immunoSEQ multiplex PCR. The table has 51,000 or so clones, roughly nine tenths seen once. This specimen was CD8+ T cells from blood, taken 12 months after liver transplant. The receptor source for this set is a human patient who received a liver transplant. The graft donor may be the source of some T cells.

The V call is TRBV27, the J call TRBJ2-7, with 7 bases that match TRBD1. The V and J ends lost 3 bases and 3 bases, in that order; junction bases with no gene match: 2. Germline assignment: CDR1 MNHEY and CDR2 SMNVEV (reference sequence). This CDR3 has 13 amino acids. This CDR3 is CASSLYRGYEQYF. CDR3 DNA sequence: TGTGCCAGCAGTTTGTACAGGGGCTACGAGCAGTACTTC.

This clone was counted once. This chain joins TRBV7-2 and TRBJ2-7, with a possible D match to TRBD2 (6 bases). The germline V gene has CDR1 SGHTA and CDR2 FQGNSA. Trimming removed 3 bases from V and 7 bases from J, with 16 bases in between. The CDR3 has 14 residues. The CDR3 region has the DNA TGTGCCAGCAGCTTTTCGTCAGGTGGGGGGGAGCAGTACTTC. This codes for CASSFSSGGGEQYF.

This clone was found a few times. An end of the junction does not agree with germline; a read error may underlie this. The CDR3 here is CASSFSVNTEAFF. The CDR3 DNA sequence: TGCGCCAGCAGCTTTTCGGTAAACACTGAAGCTTTCTTT. The genes are TRBV5-4 and TRBJ1-1; no reliable D call. The germline CDR1 and CDR2 sequences are SGHNT and YYREEE (reference sequence). This CDR3 has 13 residues.

This clone appeared a few times. The V gene is TRBV7-8, the J gene TRBJ2-1, with 7 bases lining up with TRBD2. CDR1 SGHVS and CDR2 FQNEAQ come from the germline V gene. The CDR3 spans 16 residues. J gave up 6 bases and V 5 bases, and 13 bases lay outside the gene matches. In DNA form, the CDR3 reads TGTGCCAGCAGCCTAGTGGAGGCTAGCGGATTCAATGAGCAGTTCTTC. Encoded protein: CASSLVEASGFNEQFF.

The chain combines TRBV7-6 with TRBJ2-1; 7 positions match TRBD1. Germline V CDR1 and CDR2: SGHVS, FNYEAQ. The CDR3 length is 15 residues. The V gene end was trimmed by 4 bases and the J gene end by 5 bases; junction bases not matched to a gene: 8. This chain's CDR3 is CASSYFSTGNNEQFF. CDR3 bases: TGTGCCAGCAGCTACTTCTCGACAGGGAACAATGAGCAGTTCTTC.

The genes are TRBV5-6 and TRBJ2-3, with 9 bases identical to TRBD2. The ends lost 4 bases at V and 3 bases at J; junction bases unmatched: 9. The CDR3 contains 16 residues. The germline V gene encodes CDR1 SGHDT and CDR2 YYEEEE. DNA for the CDR3: TGTGCCAGCAGCCTTGGGACTAGCAGGGGGACAGATACGCAGTATTTT. This sequence encodes CASSLGTSRGTDTQYF.

The genes are TRBV5-4 and TRBJ2-7; tentatively, D is TRBD2 (5 bases). This CDR3 comprises 15 residues. Germline V lookup: CDR1 SGHNT, CDR2 YYREEE (reference sequence). V dropped 0 bases and J dropped 3 bases, with 13 bases sitting between them. The CDR3 DNA reads as TGTGCCAGCAGCTTGGTCGGGGATAACTACTACGAGCAGTACTTC. As protein: CASSLVGDNYYEQYF.

The chain links TRBV7-8 to TRBJ2-2; the match to TRBD1 covers 7 bases. CDR3 length equals 15 residues. CDR1 and CDR2 (germline): SGHVS, FQNEAQ. With V trimmed by 5 bases and J by 7 bases, 10 bases remained unmatched. The CDR3 DNA sequence: TGTGCCAGCAGCCCCCGGGACAGCGTGAGCGGGGAGCTGTTTTTT. Its translation: CASSPRDSVSGELFF.

The rearrangement uses TRBV6-1 and TRBJ2-7; D is undetermined. V was pared by 7 bases and J by 0 bases, with 16 bases between. This CDR3 contains 15 residues. Germline V CDR1 and CDR2: MNHNS, SASEGT. The CDR3 DNA reads as TGTGCCAGCACCTCGACGGAGAACCCCTCCTACGAGCAGTACTTC. Residues: CASTSTENPSYEQYF.

This sequence joins TRBV5-6 and TRBJ1-2; D ambiguous. Deletions cut 4 bases from V and 4 bases from J, with 20 bases between. Germline V gene lookup returns CDR1 SGHDT and CDR2 YYEEEE. The CDR3 extends over 16 amino acids. DNA for the CDR3: TGTGCCAGCAGCCCCCGACCAACTAGTCGTTTCTATGGCTACACCTTC. Translating gives CASSPRPTSRFYGYTF.

The CDR3 DNA reads TGTGCCAGCTCACCCCCGACTAGAGAACCCTACGAGCAGTACTTC. It is translated as CASSPPTREPYEQYF. This rearrangement joins TRBV18 to TRBJ2-7; D perhaps matches TRBD2 (6 bases). CDR1 and CDR2 from the germline V gene are KGHSH and LQKENI. The CDR3 totals 15 residues. The V end lost 3 bases, the J end lost 2 bases, and 14 bases lay between the germline ends.

This chain links TRBV27 with TRBJ1-5; D is uncertain. Trimming took 4 bases from V and 5 from J, leaving 9 bases between them. Germline V lookup: CDR1 MNHEY, CDR2 SMNVEV (reference sequence). This CDR3 has 13 residues. The CDR3 reads CASSSRTHQPQHF. The CDR3, as DNA: TGTGCCAGCAGTTCCCGGACGCATCAGCCCCAGCATTTT.

The rearrangement uses TRBV18 and TRBJ1-4; TRBD1 agrees at 8 bases. CDR1 is KGHSH and CDR2 is LQKENI in the germline V gene. V dropped 2 bases and J dropped 2; count of bases not matched to a gene: 1. This CDR3 has 15 amino acids. The CDR3 coding sequence is TGTGCCAGCTCACCATGGGACAGGACTAATGAAAAACTGTTTTTT. Translation: CASSPWDRTNEKLFF.

The chain uses TRBV19 and TRBJ2-5; no firm D call. Germline V CDR1 and CDR2: LNHDA, SQIVND (reference sequence). V lost 4 bases and J lost 5, with 14 bases in between. The CDR3 has 14 amino acids. The CDR3 coding sequence is TGTGCCAGTAGTACCTGGGATGACATGGAGACCCAGTACTTC. Translating gives CASSTWDDMETQYF.

The chain couples TRBV5-1 to TRBJ2-7, with 7 bases lining up with TRBD2. The length of the CDR3 is 14 residues. V shed 3 bases and J 0 bases; nucleotides not matched to a gene: 3. Per germline, CDR1 SGHRS and CDR2 YFSETQ. Here the CDR3 reads CASSSGTNSYEQYF. CDR3 in DNA: TGCGCCAGCAGCTCCGGGACTAACTCCTACGAGCAGTACTTC.